This T cell receptor (beta chain) was identified in a study of CD8 T cells in ankylosing spondylitis. Study-level points and caveats: CD8+ disease-linked clones were present at relatively low frequencies in blood.

This clonotype came up many times. Its antigen is not known. V lost 3 bases, J lost 1 base, and 6 bases lay in between. This CDR3 contains 12 residues. Germline V lookup: CDR1 SQVTM, CDR2 ANQGSEA. TCRdb re-called the 5' RACE reads through MiXCR, storing one row per CDR3 protein. The sample yields approximately 250,000 distinct CDR3 sequences, 20% to 30% seen once. This rearrangement joins TRBV29-1 to TRBJ1-2; a weak D match, TRBD1 (5 bases). The sample consisted of blood, either unsorted or a sorted T cell fraction (not recorded which). This clonotype was sampled from a male donor with ankylosing spondylitis or in good health (not recorded which). The DNA of the CDR3 is TGCAGCGTTGAGACAGTTAACTATGGCTACACCTTC. Protein: CSVETVNYGYTF.